These 32 T cell receptor beta chains share one sample of origin, sequenced in a study of blood T cells in healthy people across ages. With a J-beta primer mix and a sample-barcoded 5' primer, a second PCR ran roughly 6 to 12 cycles. Using its own MiXCR run on the 5' RACE reads, TCRdb lists one record per CDR3 protein. Among hundreds of thousands of distinct CDR3 sequences, roughly 30% were seen once, and the ten largest hold 15% to 19%. Sequencing was done on a sample of blood. These receptors all come from an elderly woman in good health.

This chain uses TRBV12-3 or TRBV12-4 with TRBJ2-1, with TRBD1 as a possible D gene (8 bases). Trimming removed 5 bases from V and 10 bases from J, with 18 bases in between. This CDR3 spans 14 amino acids. CDR3 residues: CASSEQGGLREQFF. Written as DNA, the CDR3 is TGTGCCAGCAGTGAACAGGGGGGGTTACGCGAGCAGTTCTTC.

This clonotype was recorded at least ten times. The chain uses TRBV9 and TRBJ1-2; D is unresolved. The V end was cut by 0 bases, the J end by 4 bases, with 7 bases between. The germline V gene encodes CDR1 SGDLS and CDR2 YYNGEE. The CDR3 is made up of 13 amino acids. The CDR3 DNA is TGTGCCAGCAGCGTAGTTGACGGCTATGGCTACACCTTC. It encodes CASSVVDGYGYTF.

This clonotype has at least ten counts. This chain connects TRBV29-1 to TRBJ1-2; D remains unclear. Trimming took 7 bases from V and 5 from J, leaving 11 bases between them. Germline CDR1 is SQVTM and CDR2 is ANQGSEA. This CDR3 contains 11 residues. DNA of the CDR3: TGCAGCGCTGAGGGAGGGTATGGCTACACCTTC. Encoded protein: CSAEGGYGYTF. Together with reference TRBV29-1 and TRBJ1-2, the CDR3 gives the full variable domain: SAVISQKPSRDICQRGTSLTIQCQVDSQVTMMFWYRQQPGQSLTLIATANQGSEATYESGFVIDKFPISRPNLTFSTLTVSNMSPEDSSIYLCSAEGGYGYTFGSGTRLTVV.

The rearrangement links TRBV7-6 to TRBJ1-2; D is perhaps TRBD1 (5 bases). This CDR3 spans 14 amino acids. The V gene's germline CDR1 is SGHVS and CDR2 FNYEAQ. V lost 1 base to trimming and J lost 8 bases, with 14 bases between them. CDR3 in DNA: TGTGCCAGCAGCTTAGGGCGGGGGGACCAAGGCTACACCTTC. Residues: CASSLGRGDQGYTF.

The DNA for the CDR3 is TGCAGTGCTATGGACGCAGGGGGGTCCAATGAGCAGTTCTTC. Translating gives CSAMDAGGSNEQFF. The chain links TRBV20-1 to TRBJ2-1; TRBD1 is a possible D gene (7 bases). Germline CDR1 DFQATT, CDR2 SNEGSKA (reference sequence). The CDR3 sequence is 14 residues long. Trimming pared 4 bases from V and 6 bases from J, leaving 16 bases between.

Worth noting for this clonotype: A much larger clone lies one base from this, so it may be a read error. The chain is built from TRBV9 and TRBJ2-3; 10 bases are a match to TRBD2. The CDR3 loop spans 14 amino acids. CDR1 and CDR2 (germline): SGDLS, YYNGEE. CDR3 in amino acids: CATSGGSSTDTLYF. In DNA, the CDR3 is TGTGCCACTAGCGGGGGCTCTAGCACAGATACGCTGTATTTT.

The chain has TRBV10-2 and TRBJ2-1; TRBD2 agrees at 12 bases. Germline V gives CDR1 WSHSY, CDR2 SAAADI. This CDR3 has 15 residues. V was clipped by 11 bases and J by 8 bases; unmatched bases: 13. The CDR3 here is CAGPSGGALWDEQFF. Here the CDR3 DNA reads TGCGCCGGGCCTAGCGGGGGGGCTCTGTGGGATGAGCAGTTCTTC.

This clonotype showed up just once. The rearrangement uses TRBV10-3 and TRBJ1-2; D is uncertain. This CDR3 has 14 amino acids. Germline values: CDR1 ENHRY, CDR2 SYGVKD. V lost 0 bases to trimming and J lost 3 bases, with 8 bases between them. CDR3 nucleotide sequence: TGTGCCATCAGTGAGTCCGGTTTCGACTATGGCTACACCTTC. This encodes CAISESGFDYGYTF.

This clonotype was picked up many times. This sequence joins TRBV12-3 or TRBV12-4 and TRBJ2-5; 10 bases match TRBD2. This CDR3 comprises 15 residues. J lost 2 bases, V lost 2 bases, and 2 bases had no gene match. The CDR3 DNA reads as TGTGCCAGCAGTTTAAATAGCGGGGGGCAAGAGACCCAGTACTTC. Its protein product is CASSLNSGGQETQYF.

This clonotype has at least ten counts. The chain employs TRBV5-1 and TRBJ2-5; tentatively, D is TRBD2 (6 bases). Germline V gives CDR1 SGHRS, CDR2 YFSETQ. The CDR3 sequence is 16 residues long. Trimming shortened V by 0 bases and J by 5 bases, and 17 bases separated the two germline ends. The CDR3 protein is CASSLAGSTDRETQYF. As DNA, the CDR3 is TGCGCCAGCAGCTTGGCCGGGAGTACCGACCGTGAGACCCAGTACTTC.

This clonotype has just a few counts. The chain has TRBV5-1 and TRBJ1-3, with D tentatively TRBD1 (5 bases). Trimming cost V 0 bases and J 4 bases, with 14 bases left between them. The CDR3 consists of 16 residues. Germline V gene lookup returns CDR1 SGHRS and CDR2 YFSETQ. The CDR3 nucleotides are TGCGCCAGCAGCTTGGCCGGGGCCCTAGTCGGAAACACCATATATTTT. The encoded protein is CASSLAGALVGNTIYF.

This clonotype was recorded a few times. Given a much more abundant clone one base away, this may be a read error. The genes are TRBV7-8 and TRBJ2-4; 8 bases are a match to TRBD1. With V trimmed by 5 bases and J by 12 bases, 18 bases remained unmatched. CDR1 and CDR2 from the germline V gene are SGHVS and FQNEAQ. There are 16 residues in the CDR3. The CDR3 DNA follows: TGTGCCAGCAGCCCAAGGACAGGGTCGGGATGCGGGGATCAGTACTTC. Translated, it gives CASSPRTGSGCGDQYF.

This clonotype was seen at least ten times. The gene calls are TRBV21-1 and TRBJ2-5; whether TRBD1, the table's D call, matches the DNA was not checked. TRBV21-1 is termed a pseudogene. The CDR3 loop spans 20 amino acids. The CDR3 sequence is CASIQPSRDRGWIDQETQYF. The CDR3 DNA follows: TGTGCCAGCATCCAACCTTCCCGGGACAGGGGCTGGATAGACCAAGAGACCCAGTACTTC.

The rearrangement uses TRBV24-1 and TRBJ2-3; TRBD2 aligns across 9 bases. Germline CDR1 and CDR2: KGHDR and SFDVKD. Germline trimming cut 3 bases from V and 1 base from J; bases unmatched to any gene: 7. This CDR3 region has 17 residues. Written as DNA, the CDR3 is TGTGCCACCAGTGATCCCATGAGCGGGGGGCGCACAGATACGCAGTATTTT. Translated: CATSDPMSGGRTDTQYF.

This clonotype showed up just once. J is TRBJ2-3 and V is TRBV20-1, with no clear D. V lost 6 bases to trimming and J lost 2 bases, with 12 bases between them. This CDR3 is 13 amino acids long. Germline CDR1 and CDR2: DFQATT and SNEGSKA (reference sequence). CDR3: CSAPGQFTDTQYF. The CDR3 DNA reads as TGCAGTGCCCCTGGGCAGTTCACAGATACGCAGTATTTT.

In this sample, this clonotype turned up many times. V usage is TRBV10-3 and J usage is TRBJ2-7, with 13 nucleotides matching TRBD2. Per germline, CDR1 ENHRY and CDR2 SYGVKD. The trim removed 3 bases at V and 0 bases at J, leaving 5 bases unmatched. The CDR3 consists of 17 residues. The CDR3 spells CAISDTRLAGGSYEQYF. DNA of the CDR3: TGTGCCATCAGTGACACCAGACTAGCGGGGGGCTCCTACGAGCAGTACTTC.

A remark on this clonotype: This may be a read error, as it is one base from a much larger clone. V and J are TRBV6-1 and TRBJ2-1; 7 bases are a match to TRBD1. The CDR3 consists of 16 residues. Germline V gene data show CDR1 as MNHNS and CDR2 as SASEGT. Germline trimming cut 7 bases from V and 4 bases from J; bases unmatched to any gene: 13. CDR3 DNA sequence: TGTGCCAGCAATCTCCTCCGGACAGGAGATTACAATGAGCAGTTCTTC. It translates to CASNLLRTGDYNEQFF.

This chain joins TRBV5-1 and TRBJ1-4; 8 nucleotides agree with TRBD1. The CDR3 has 15 amino acids. V gave up 5 bases and J gave up 5 bases; unmatched junction bases: 8. Germline CDR1 reads SGHRS; CDR2 reads YFSETQ. The CDR3: CASRFGQGSNEKLFF. CDR3 bases: TGCGCCAGCAGATTTGGACAGGGATCGAATGAAAAACTGTTTTTT.

Ten or more counts support this clonotype. The V call is TRBV10-2, the J call TRBJ2-1, with 9 bases lining up with TRBD2. Germline V lookup: CDR1 WSHSY, CDR2 SAAADI. This CDR3 contains 17 residues. Germline trimming cut 3 bases from V and 5 bases from J; bases unmatched to any gene: 11. CDR3 region: CASSDRAGGPLDNEQFF. The CDR3 DNA reads TGCGCCAGCAGTGATAGGGCGGGGGGGCCACTGGACAATGAGCAGTTCTTC.

This clonotype was observed at least ten times. The chain uses TRBV5-1 and TRBJ1-2; D is undetermined. There are 14 residues in the CDR3. Germline V gene lookup returns CDR1 SGHRS and CDR2 YFSETQ. V lost 3 bases and J 4 bases, leaving 13 bases between the germline ends. CDR3 sequence: CASSYSEPIYGYTF. The CDR3 DNA reads as TGCGCCAGCAGCTATTCGGAGCCCATCTATGGCTACACCTTC.

A single count supports this clonotype. J is TRBJ2-5 and V is TRBV20-1; 10 bases are shared with TRBD2. This CDR3 region has 15 residues. Germline loops: CDR1 DFQATT, CDR2 SNEGSKA (reference sequence). V lost 3 bases, J lost 1 base, and 5 bases stayed unmatched. This CDR3 reads CSASGLADFQETQYF. The CDR3 coding sequence is TGCAGTGCTAGCGGACTAGCGGATTTCCAAGAGACCCAGTACTTC.

Note on this clonotype: A much bigger clone sits one base away, suggesting this may be a read error. The J gene is TRBJ2-1, the V gene TRBV20-1, with D tentatively TRBD1 (5 bases). Between the trimmed V and J ends, which lost 0 bases and 8 bases, there was a span of 14 bases. This CDR3 spans 14 amino acids. Germline V lookup: CDR1 DFQATT, CDR2 SNEGSKA (reference sequence). The CDR3: CSARDPRQGDEQFF. The CDR3 DNA follows: TGCAGTGCTAGAGATCCGCGGCAGGGCGATGAGCAGTTCTTC.

The rearrangement uses TRBV3-1 and TRBJ1-1; 7 bases are a match to TRBD1. Trimming at V came to 5 bases and at J to 3 bases, leaving 3 bases not matched to a gene. Germline loops: CDR1 LGHDT, CDR2 YNNKEL (reference sequence). The CDR3 contains 13 residues. The CDR3 DNA reads TGTGCCAGCAGCAACAGGGGTTACACTGAAGCTTTCTTT. It encodes CASSNRGYTEAFF.

This clonotype appeared many times. V is TRBV28 and J is TRBJ2-5, with 9 bases aligning to TRBD1. CDR3 length: 14 residues. The V and J ends lost 6 bases and 7 bases, in that order; junction bases with no gene match: 9. CDR1 is MDHEN and CDR2 is SYDVKM in the germline V gene. CDR3 amino acids: CASSPTGGKGTQYF. The DNA of the CDR3 is TGTGCCAGCAGCCCAACAGGGGGCAAAGGGACCCAGTACTTC.

The chain carries TRBV9 and TRBJ1-2; D is unclear. The ends were cut back, 0 bases at V and 4 bases at J, with 7 bases in the middle. The CDR3 runs 13 residues. Germline CDR1 is SGDLS and CDR2 is YYNGEE. CDR3 in DNA: TGTGCCAGCAGCGTAGTGGAGGGCTATGGCTACACCTTC. Protein sequence: CASSVVEGYGYTF. Looking up the rest from reference TRBV9 and TRBJ1-2 gives the full variable domain: DSGVTQTPKHLITATGQRVTLRCSPRSGDLSVYWYQQSLDQGLQFLIQYYNGEERAKGNILERFSAQQFPDLHSELNLSSLELGDSALYFCASSVVEGYGYTFGSGTRLTVV.

This clonotype was recorded once. This sequence joins TRBV5-1 and TRBJ2-2; 7 bases are shared with TRBD1. The CDR3 is 17 residues long. Germline trimming cut 6 bases from V and 2 bases from J; bases unmatched to any gene: 13. Germline CDR1 is SGHRS and CDR2 is YFSETQ. The CDR3 DNA is TGCGCCAGCACGCCATTATGGGGACAGACAAACACCGGGGAGCTGTTTTTT. Amino acid sequence: CASTPLWGQTNTGELFF.

This clonotype was recorded many times. The J gene is TRBJ2-7, the V gene TRBV11-1; no clear D gene. V lost 3 bases and J lost 3, with 9 bases in between. Looked up from germline, CDR1 is SGHAT and CDR2 is FQDESV (reference sequence). This CDR3 is 13 amino acids long. The DNA for the CDR3 is TGTGCCAGCAGCTTCGGAGCCCTCTACGAGCAGTACTTC. Protein sequence: CASSFGALYEQYF.

J is TRBJ2-3 and V is TRBV20-1; 7 bases are shared with TRBD2. With V trimmed by 1 base and J by 1 base, 2 bases remained unmatched. Germline V CDR1 and CDR2: DFQATT, SNEGSKA (reference sequence). The CDR3 is 14 amino acids. Here the CDR3 reads CSARASGRTDTQYF. CDR3 DNA sequence: TGCAGTGCTAGAGCTAGCGGTCGCACAGATACGCAGTATTTT.

This CDR3 is CASSEATAGGTGELFF. The CDR3 nucleotides are TGTGCCAGCAGTGAAGCGACGGCGGGGGGGACCGGGGAGCTGTTTTTT. The chain carries TRBV2 and TRBJ2-2, with TRBD2 matching over 9 bases. Unmatched junction bases numbered 4, after V lost 0 bases and J lost 5 bases. The CDR3 is 16 amino acids. Germline assignment: CDR1 SNHLY and CDR2 FYNNEI.

V usage is TRBV20-1 and J usage is TRBJ2-6, with 7 bases aligning to TRBD1. The V gene end was trimmed by 4 bases and the J gene end by 0 bases; junction bases not matched to a gene: 3. Germline assignment: CDR1 DFQATT and CDR2 SNEGSKA (reference sequence). The CDR3 has 15 residues. The CDR3 region is CSAMDRYSGANVLTF. The CDR3 DNA sequence: TGCAGTGCTATGGACAGGTACTCTGGGGCCAACGTCCTGACTTTC.

The chain couples TRBV5-1 to TRBJ1-3; D may be TRBD1 (6 bases). This CDR3 contains 14 residues. The germline V and J ends were trimmed by 1 base and 4 bases, with 9 bases remaining between them. The V gene's germline CDR1 is SGHRS and CDR2 YFSETQ. Here the CDR3 DNA reads TGCGCCAGCAGCTTGACAGGGAACGGAAACACCATATATTTT. This encodes CASSLTGNGNTIYF.

This clonotype was seen many times. The chain combines TRBV27 with TRBJ2-1; TRBD2 matches at 15 bases. The ends lost 2 bases at V and 6 bases at J; junction bases unmatched: 8. The CDR3 sequence is 18 residues long. Looked up from germline, CDR1 is MNHEY and CDR2 is SMNVEV (reference sequence). For the CDR3, the DNA is TGTGCCAGCAGTTTAAGAGGGACTAGCGGGGGGTTCTCCAATGAGCAGTTCTTC. Protein product: CASSLRGTSGGFSNEQFF.